These T cell receptor beta chains were read from a single sample in a study of blood T cell repertoires in COVID-19. Generated by immunoSEQ multiplex PCR, the TCRdb table keeps only in-frame clones and is missing some. The repertoire holds roughly 120,000 clones, with about 86% as singletons. Sequences were obtained from peripheral blood. The receptors were sampled from a woman aged 45-60 years with active or convalescent COVID-19. Each CDR3 is given with its conserved first and last residue. The D gene is left open where the match is weak. The size field is filled for only some rows; it gives once, few, many or a size class.

d_call	v_call	clone_size	j_call	cdr3_nt	cdr3_aa
-	TRBV7-2	-	TRBJ2-1	TGTGCCAGCAGCTTAGGCCCAGGGTCAAAAAATGAGCAGTTCTTC	CASSLGPGSKNEQFF
TRBD1	TRBV7-9	-	TRBJ2-7	TGTGCCAGCAGCTTAGGGCCCAGGGGGAGTCCCCACGAGCAGTACTTC	CASSLGPRGSPHEQYF
TRBD2	TRBV7-7	-	TRBJ2-5	TGTGCTAGCAGCTCTAGCGGGAGCGGTGGGGAGACCCAGTACTTC	CASSSSGSGGETQYF
TRBD1	TRBV9	-	TRBJ1-4	TGTGCCAGCAGCGTGGGGACAGGGAGGGACGGAAAACTGTTTTTT	CASSVGTGRDGKLFF
-	TRBV6-5	-	TRBJ1-2	TGTGCCAGCAGGGAGACTCCCCGCTATGGCTACACCTTC	CASRETPRYGYTF
TRBD2	TRBV7-8	-	TRBJ2-2	TGTGCCAGCAGCTTAGCCGGGAGGAGGATCGGGGAGCTGTTTTTT	CASSLAGRRIGELFF
TRBD1	TRBV9	once	TRBJ1-5	TGTGCCAGCAGCGCCGGGACAGGGGGCGGGCCGGAGGGATCTTGGCCCCAGCATTTT	CASSAGTGGGPEGSWPQHF
TRBD2	TRBV19	-	TRBJ2-2	TGTGCCAGCGTAGGAGGGGGACTAGCCTCAAACACCGGGGAGCTGTTTTTT	CASVGGGLASNTGELFF
-	TRBV7-2	-	TRBJ1-1	TGTGCCAGCAACGCTAGGACAGATTTTGAAGCTTTCTTT	CASNARTDFEAFF
-	TRBV7-6	few	TRBJ2-3	TGTGCCAGCAGCTTAGTCGGGTCTACCCCAGATACGCAGTATTTT	CASSLVGSTPDTQYF
TRBD2	TRBV7-2	once	TRBJ2-1	TGTGCCAGCAGCTTAGCGCTTCTAGCGGGAGAATCCTACAATGAGCAGTTCTTC	CASSLALLAGESYNEQFF
TRBD2	TRBV3-1/TRBV3-2	-	TRBJ2-4	TGTGCCAGCAGCCCTTTCGGGAGGGCCTCCGGCATTCAGTACTTC	CASSPFGRASGIQYF
-	TRBV20-1	-	TRBJ2-7	TGCAGTGCTAGCGGGAACTACGAGCAGTACTTC	CSASGNYEQYF
-	TRBV6-5	-	TRBJ1-5	TGTGCCAGCAGTTTAGCAGGGAGCAATCAGCCCCAGCATTTT	CASSLAGSNQPQHF
TRBD1	TRBV11-2	few	TRBJ1-3	TGTGCCAGCAGCTCGACAGGGGGCATTGGAAACACCATATATTTT	CASSSTGGIGNTIYF
TRBD1	TRBV15	-	TRBJ2-3	TGTGCCACCAGCAAGGGACAGAATGTTGATACGCAGTATTTT	CATSKGQNVDTQYF
TRBD2	TRBV24-1	-	TRBJ2-5	TGTGCCACCAGTGGCCAAGCGGGACTGGAGACCCAGTACTTC	CATSGQAGLETQYF
-	TRBV5-6	-	TRBJ2-7	TGTGCCAGCAGCTTGGACTGGGGGCAACAGTACTTC	CASSLDWGQQYF
TRBD1	TRBV6-2/TRBV6-3	-	TRBJ1-4	TGTGCCAGCAGTGCGGACAGGCCTTATGAAAAACTGTTTTTT	CASSADRPYEKLFF
-	TRBV3-1/TRBV3-2	-	TRBJ2-3	TGTGCCAGCAGCCAAGCGGATACGCAGTATTTT	CASSQADTQYF
-	TRBV3-1/TRBV3-2	-	TRBJ1-1	TGTGCCAGCAGCCAAGTATCAGGGCACGCCACTGAAGCTTTCTTT	CASSQVSGHATEAFF
-	TRBV7-2	few	TRBJ1-5	TGTGCCAGCAGCCCTGGACAATGGATTTATGGCAATCAGCCCCAGCATTTT	CASSPGQWIYGNQPQHF
-	TRBV28	-	TRBJ1-2	TGTGCCAGCAGTTCCTCGTGGGCGGGGGGCGACTATGGCTACACCTTC	CASSSSWAGGDYGYTF
-	TRBV7-9	-	TRBJ1-1	TGTGCCAGCAGCATGGGGCCACACACTGAAGCTTTCTTT	CASSMGPHTEAFF
-	TRBV7-7	-	TRBJ1-1	TGTGCTAGCAGCCCTGGATTGGACAGCCATCAAGGGACTGAAGCTTTCTTT	CASSPGLDSHQGTEAFF
-	TRBV7-2	few	TRBJ2-7	TGTGCCAGCAGCTTATCTCTAGCAGGCCAGTACTTC	CASSLSLAGQYF
-	TRBV4-3	-	TRBJ1-2	TGCGCCAGCAGCCAAGACTCTGGAGGGGGCTACACCTTC	CASSQDSGGGYTF
-	TRBV7-9	-	TRBJ1-4	TGTGCCAGCAGCTTCTGGACGGGGGGGGATGAAAAACTGTTTTTT	CASSFWTGGDEKLFF
-	TRBV7-6	-	TRBJ2-1	TGTGCCAGCAGCCCCTCGGGTAATGAGCAGTTCTTC	CASSPSGNEQFF
-	TRBV28	-	TRBJ1-1	TGTGCCAGCAGTCGAAGGCAGCAGAGGGACACTGAAGCTTTCTTT	CASSRRQQRDTEAFF
-	TRBV24-1	-	TRBJ1-5	TGTGCCACCACAGGACAGAATAGCAATCAGCCCCAGCATTTT	CATTGQNSNQPQHF
-	TRBV9	-	TRBJ2-6	TGTGCCAGCAGCGGGAGCTCGGCTGGGGCCAACGTCCTGACTTTC	CASSGSSAGANVLTF
TRBD1	TRBV4-1	few	TRBJ2-1	TGCGCCAGCAGCCAGAGGCGAATGTGGGACAGGGGAACAGGCAATGAGCAGTTCTTC	CASSQRRMWDRGTGNEQFF
TRBD2	TRBV15	-	TRBJ2-1	TGTGCCACCAGCACCGGACTAGCGGGAGTGGCCTCCAATGAGCAGTTCTTC	CATSTGLAGVASNEQFF
-	TRBV6-5	-	TRBJ1-5	TGTGCCAGCAGAAGACAGCGCAATCAGCCCCAGCATTTT	CASRRQRNQPQHF
-	TRBV29-1	-	TRBJ2-5	TGCAGCGTTAATTTCGGGAAGCAAGAGACCCAGTACTTC	CSVNFGKQETQYF
-	TRBV4-3	-	TRBJ2-7	TGCGCCAGCAGCCAAGACGACAGCAAATCCTACGAGCAGTACTTC	CASSQDDSKSYEQYF
TRBD2	TRBV29-1	-	TRBJ2-2	TGCAGCATTCTTCCGGTAGCGGGAGGGTCCGGGGAGCTGTTTTTT	CSILPVAGGSGELFF